The sequence of this T cell receptor (beta chain) was determined in a study of cytomegalovirus exposure and HLA in healthy donors. Study-wide points: For TCR beta chains, V- and J-gene trimming was later linked to a missense DCLRE1C variant. Differences between HLA loci emerged in a later analysis of TCR association rates, with DRB1 most and HLA-C fewest.

Use of 60 Vbeta and 13 Jbeta primers characterized the PCR. Clones were sequenced by immunoSEQ multiplex PCR, and TCRdb holds only the in-frame ones, with some missing. The table records around 150,000 clones, 68% of them present only once. The CDR3 loop spans 14 amino acids. Germline V gene lookup returns CDR1 WSHSY and CDR2 SAAADI. Concerning this clone itself: Its antigen is still unknown. At one end, the junction sequence differs from germline, possibly due to a read error. This CDR3 is also generated by other DNA sequences in the sample.

Sequenced sample: PBMCs. The genes are TRBV10-2 and TRBJ1-5; D unclear. The sequence derives from a man aged 50-60 years in good health and CMV-seronegative. The CDR3 sequence: CASSGSTKYQPQHF. CDR3 DNA: TGCGCCAGCAGCGGGTCCACTAAGTATCAGCCCCAGCACTTT.